This T cell receptor beta chain appears in the sequencing data of a study of T-cell memory formation after mild COVID-19. Study-wide results and caveats: Clones contracting across day 15 to 85 had a balanced CD4/CD8 profile; later expanding clones leaned CD4+.

TCRdb called the 5' RACE reads again in MiXCR, with one record for every CDR3 protein. The sample consists of approximately 570,000 distinct CDR3 sequences, 15% to 20% of them appearing once. V lost 4 bases, J lost 0 bases, and 10 bases lay in between. CDR3 size: 14 residues. CDR1 is SGHRS, CDR2 YFSETQ, per germline. Details on this clonotype: Its antigen remains unidentified.

This clonotype was sampled from an adult woman who had mild COVID-19 (a few samples of this study predate the infection). Cell type and time point are not known. The J gene is TRBJ1-1, the V gene TRBV5-1; D is perhaps TRBD1 (5 bases). Sequencing was done on a sample of PBMCs or a T cell subset sorted from them (not recorded which). The CDR3 DNA reads as TGCGCCAGCAGCCAAGAGGGGCTGAACACTGAAGCTTTCTTT. Translated: CASSQEGLNTEAFF.